What follows are 21 T cell receptor beta chains derived from one specimen sequenced in a study of cytomegalovirus exposure and HLA in healthy donors. PCR was performed using 60 Vbeta and 13 Jbeta primers. Repertoires were generated with immunoSEQ multiplex PCR, while TCRdb's copy carries only in-frame clones and drops some. The sample records under 100,000 clones, 70% to 80% being singletons. Sequences were obtained from PBMCs. These receptors all stem from a human donor in good health.

This chain links TRBV27 with TRBJ2-7; maybe TRBD1 (6 bases). The CDR3 sequence is 15 residues long. Germline CDR1 is MNHEY and CDR2 is SMNVEV (reference sequence). V was shortened by 2 bases and J by 2 bases, with 13 bases between the two germline ends. DNA of the CDR3: TGTGCCAGCAGTTTACTCGCGACAGGTCCCTACGAGCAGTACTTC. As protein: CASSLLATGPYEQYF.

The chain links TRBV15 to TRBJ2-3; 8 bases agree with TRBD2. J gave up 0 bases and V 0 bases, and 2 bases lay outside the gene matches. Germline loops: CDR1 LNHNV, CDR2 YYDKDF (reference sequence). CDR3 size: 16 residues. The CDR3 here is CATSRETSGSTDTQYF. In nucleotides, the CDR3 is TGTGCCACCAGCAGAGAAACTAGCGGAAGCACAGATACGCAGTATTTT.

This clone was observed a handful of times. The V call is TRBV9, the J call TRBJ2-3; D may be TRBD2 (7 bases). V lost 4 bases and J 0 bases, leaving 12 bases between the germline ends. CDR1 is SGDLS and CDR2 is YYNGEE in the germline V gene. This CDR3 contains 15 residues. In DNA form, the CDR3 reads TGTGCCAGCAGCTCCGAGGGGGGGAGCACAGATACGCAGTATTTT. Translated, it gives CASSSEGGSTDTQYF.

This clone was detected once. This chain links TRBV11-2 with TRBJ2-7, with D unclear. The V gene lost 1 base and the J gene lost 3 bases, with 4 bases spanning the gap. This CDR3 is built from 12 residues. Germline lookup yields CDR1 SGHAT and CDR2 FQNNGV. CDR3 in amino acids: CASSLAVYEQYF. Here the CDR3 DNA reads TGTGCCAGCAGCTTAGCGGTCTACGAGCAGTACTTC.

The rearrangement links TRBV18 to TRBJ2-7; 8 bases line up with TRBD1. The CDR3 is made up of 18 amino acids. V lost 3 bases to trimming and J lost 4 bases; unmatched junction nucleotides: 17. Germline assignment: CDR1 KGHSH and CDR2 LQKENI. As DNA, the CDR3 is TGTGCCAGCTCACCTCTCCCCACAGGAGGACAGGGAATGTACGAGCAGTACTTC. The encoded protein is CASSPLPTGGQGMYEQYF.

By sample fraction, this clone is medium-sized. V is TRBV5-6 and J is TRBJ2-4; D might be TRBD2 (5 bases). This CDR3 is built from 14 residues. The V end lost 1 base, the J end lost 6 bases, and 11 bases lay between the germline ends. Germline V gene data show CDR1 as SGHDT and CDR2 as YYEEEE. CDR3 DNA: TGTGCCAGCAGCTTGTTCCGGGAAGCAAACATTCAGTACTTC. Translation: CASSLFREANIQYF. Supplemented by reference TRBV5-6 and TRBJ2-4, the full variable domain reads DAGVTQSPTHLIKTRGQQVTLRCSPKSGHDTVSWYQQALGQGPQFIFQYYEEEERQRGNFPDRFSGHQFPNYSSELNVNALLLGDSALYLCASSLFREANIQYFGAGTRLSVL.

This clone was seen a single time. The rearrangement uses TRBV6-4 and TRBJ1-2, with TRBD1 identical over 12 bases. The CDR3 is made up of 14 amino acids. V dropped 4 bases and J dropped 7; count of bases not matched to a gene: 4. Per germline, CDR1 MRHNA and CDR2 SNTAGT. In nucleotides, the CDR3 is TGTGCCAGCAGTGGAGGGACAGGGGGCTTTGGCTACACCTTC. As protein: CASSGGTGGFGYTF.

The chain links TRBV6-5 to TRBJ1-1; TRBD1 is a possible D gene (6 bases). This CDR3 spans 14 amino acids. V lost 4 bases, J lost 8 bases, and 17 bases lay in between. The germline V gene encodes CDR1 MNHEY and CDR2 SVGAGI. In nucleotides, the CDR3 is TGTGCCAGCAGTTTGACAGGCCTAGGCCGAGAAGCTTTCTTT. Translating it yields CASSLTGLGREAFF.

The count of this clone is one. The chain recombines TRBV30 with TRBJ1-1; possible D gene TRBD1, 5 bases. Looked up from germline, CDR1 is GTSNPN and CDR2 is SVGIG (reference sequence). CDR3 size: 12 residues. Trimming took 2 bases from V and 4 from J, leaving 8 bases between them. The CDR3 loop reads CAWSPQGTEAFF. In nucleotides, the CDR3 is TGTGCCTGGAGTCCCCAGGGCACTGAAGCTTTCTTT.

The V gene is TRBV19, the J gene TRBJ1-2, with D perhaps TRBD1 (5 bases). V dropped 7 bases and J dropped 1 base, with 13 bases sitting between them. The CDR3 length is 14 residues. Per germline, CDR1 LNHDA and CDR2 SQIVND (reference sequence). The CDR3 here is CASKDTIFNYGYTF. In nucleotides, the CDR3 is TGTGCCAGTAAGGACACGATATTTAACTATGGCTACACCTTC. The full variable domain, rest sourced from reference TRBV19 and TRBJ1-2, is DGGITQSPKYLFRKEGQNVTLSCEQNLNHDAMYWYRQDPGQGLRLIYYSQIVNDFQKGDIAEGYSVSREKKESFPLTVTSAQKNPTAFYLCASKDTIFNYGYTFGSGTRLTVV.

The chain joins TRBV6-6 to TRBJ2-1, with 8 bases that match TRBD1. V lost 5 bases to trimming and J lost 9 bases; unmatched junction nucleotides: 12. Germline V gene lookup returns CDR1 MNHNY and CDR2 SVGAGI (reference sequence). The CDR3 totals 15 residues. The CDR3 bases are TGTGCCAGCAGTCCCTGGACAGGGTCGGCCCCTGAGCAGTTCTTC. Encoded protein: CASSPWTGSAPEQFF.

V usage is TRBV6-1 and J usage is TRBJ2-1, with D possibly TRBD1 on 6 matching bases. With 7 bases removed from V and 2 bases from J, the gap between germline ends came to 15 bases. The CDR3 totals 15 residues. From germline, CDR1 is MNHNS and CDR2 SASEGT. Here the CDR3 reads CASNDGGRTYNEQFF. The DNA for the CDR3 is TGTGCCAGCAATGATGGGGGCCGTACCTACAATGAGCAGTTCTTC.

The chain joins TRBV28 to TRBJ2-7; 8 nucleotides agree with TRBD1. Germline values: CDR1 MDHEN, CDR2 SYDVKM. V gave up 4 bases and J gave up 5 bases; unmatched junction bases: 10. The CDR3 runs to 15 residues. CDR3 nucleotide sequence: TGTGCCAGCAGTTCTCCAGGGGGCAAACCCCACGAGCAGTACTTC. Protein: CASSSPGGKPHEQYF.

The chain uses TRBV19 and TRBJ1-5; possible D gene TRBD1, 6 bases. CDR3 length: 14 amino acids. With 3 bases removed from V and 3 bases from J, the gap between germline ends came to 9 bases. Germline CDR1 and CDR2: LNHDA and SQIVND (reference sequence). This chain's CDR3 is CASSIRGYNQPQHF. The CDR3 DNA follows: TGTGCCAGTAGTATCAGGGGTTACAATCAGCCCCAGCATTTT.

The chain has TRBV7-9 and TRBJ1-2; D not resolved. The germline V and J ends were trimmed by 5 bases and 8 bases, with 15 bases remaining between them. The CDR3 sequence is 13 residues long. Germline V gene lookup returns CDR1 SEHNR and CDR2 FQNEAQ (reference sequence). CDR3 bases: TGTGCCAGCAGCGAAGCGGCATTACGGGGCTACACCTTC. Its protein is CASSEAALRGYTF.

The V and J genes are TRBV19 and TRBJ1-5, with D hard to call. The CDR3 covers 14 residues. Germline CDR1 LNHDA, CDR2 SQIVND (reference sequence). V was shortened by 1 base and J by 3 bases, with 7 bases between the two germline ends. The CDR3 loop is CASSIAVYNQPQHF. CDR3 sequence (DNA): TGTGCCAGTAGTATAGCAGTGTACAATCAGCCCCAGCATTTT.

V and J are TRBV19 and TRBJ1-3; 7 positions match TRBD1. Per the germline V gene, CDR1 is LNHDA and CDR2 is SQIVND (reference sequence). The J segment lost 4 bases and the V segment lost 6 bases, leaving 9 bases of the junction unmatched. The CDR3 has 15 amino acids. CDR3 DNA sequence: TGTGCCAGTAGCCCCAACAGGGGCAAGGGAAACACCATATATTTT. Encoded protein: CASSPNRGKGNTIYF.

The genes are TRBV18 and TRBJ1-2, with TRBD1 matching 8 bases. Germline values: CDR1 KGHSH, CDR2 LQKENI. V lost 0 bases, J lost 9 bases, and 9 bases stayed unmatched. There are 15 residues in the CDR3. In DNA form, the CDR3 reads TGTGCCAGCTCACCACCAACAGGGGGGACGTTGAGCTACACCTTC. Its translation is CASSPPTGGTLSYTF.

CDR3 in amino acids: CASSLGPSGGARDTQYF. The CDR3 region has the DNA TGTGCCAGCAGCTTAGGCCCTAGCGGGGGGGCCCGTGATACGCAGTATTTT. The chain joins TRBV7-6 to TRBJ2-3, with 12 bases matching TRBD2. The CDR3 runs 17 residues. V gave up 1 base and J gave up 6 bases; unmatched junction bases: 8. Germline lookup yields CDR1 SGHVS and CDR2 FNYEAQ.

This clone was detected once. The chain employs TRBV6-1 and TRBJ1-1, with TRBD1 matching 8 bases. V gave up 5 bases and J gave up 7 bases; unmatched junction bases: 6. Germline CDR1 and CDR2: MNHNS and SASEGT. CDR3 length: 13 residues. CDR3 in amino acids: CASSTRDRSEAFF. DNA for the CDR3: TGTGCCAGCAGTACACGGGACAGGAGTGAAGCTTTCTTT.

The chain combines TRBV18 with TRBJ2-2; 9 nucleotides agree with TRBD1. J lost 6 bases, V lost 5 bases, and 13 bases had no gene match. This CDR3 has 17 residues. Germline values: CDR1 KGHSH, CDR2 LQKENI. The DNA of the CDR3 is TGTGCCAGCTCAAAACAGGGGGCCACATTCACCGCCGGGGAGCTGTTTTTT. This translates into CASSKQGATFTAGELFF.